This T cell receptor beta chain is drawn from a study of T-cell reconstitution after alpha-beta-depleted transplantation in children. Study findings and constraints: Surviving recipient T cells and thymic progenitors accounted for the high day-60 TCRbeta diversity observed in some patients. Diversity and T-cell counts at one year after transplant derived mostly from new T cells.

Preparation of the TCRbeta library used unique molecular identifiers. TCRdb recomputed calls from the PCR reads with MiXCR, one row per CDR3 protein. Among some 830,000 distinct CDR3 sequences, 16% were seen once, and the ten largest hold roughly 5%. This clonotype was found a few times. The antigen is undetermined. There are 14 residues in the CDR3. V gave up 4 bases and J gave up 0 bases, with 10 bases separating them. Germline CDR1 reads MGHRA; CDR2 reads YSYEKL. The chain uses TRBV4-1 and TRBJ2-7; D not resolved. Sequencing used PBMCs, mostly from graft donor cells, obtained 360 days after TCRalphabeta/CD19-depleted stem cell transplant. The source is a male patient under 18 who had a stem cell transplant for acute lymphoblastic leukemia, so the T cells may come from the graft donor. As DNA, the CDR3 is TGCGCCAGCAGCCCCACCGTCACCTCCTACGAGCAGTACTTC. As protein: CASSPTVTSYEQYF.